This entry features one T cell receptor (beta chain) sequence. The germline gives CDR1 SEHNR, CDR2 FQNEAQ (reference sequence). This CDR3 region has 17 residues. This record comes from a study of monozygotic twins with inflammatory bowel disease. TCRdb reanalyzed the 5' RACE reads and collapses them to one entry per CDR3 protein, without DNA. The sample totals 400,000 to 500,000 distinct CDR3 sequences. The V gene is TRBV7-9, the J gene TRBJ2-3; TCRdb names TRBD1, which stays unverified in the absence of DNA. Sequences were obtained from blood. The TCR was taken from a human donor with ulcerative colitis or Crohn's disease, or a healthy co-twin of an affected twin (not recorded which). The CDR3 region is CASSLALRERSTDTQYF.